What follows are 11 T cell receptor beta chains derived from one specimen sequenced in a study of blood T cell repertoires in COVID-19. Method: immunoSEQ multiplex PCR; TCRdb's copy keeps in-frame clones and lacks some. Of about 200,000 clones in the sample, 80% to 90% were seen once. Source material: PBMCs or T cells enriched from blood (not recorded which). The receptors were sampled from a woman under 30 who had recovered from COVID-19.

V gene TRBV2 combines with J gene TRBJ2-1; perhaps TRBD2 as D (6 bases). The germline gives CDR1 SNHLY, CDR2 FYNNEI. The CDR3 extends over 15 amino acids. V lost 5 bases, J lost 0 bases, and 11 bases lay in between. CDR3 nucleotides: TGTGCCAGCAGTTATCTAGCGTCCTCCTACAATGAGCAGTTCTTC. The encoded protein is CASSYLASSYNEQFF.

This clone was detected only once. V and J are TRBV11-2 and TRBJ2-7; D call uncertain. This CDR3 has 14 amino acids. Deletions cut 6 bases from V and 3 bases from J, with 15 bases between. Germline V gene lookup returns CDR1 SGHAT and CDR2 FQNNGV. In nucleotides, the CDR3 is TGTGCCAGCAGAGGCCAGGTGTGGAACTACGAGCAGTACTTC. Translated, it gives CASRGQVWNYEQYF.

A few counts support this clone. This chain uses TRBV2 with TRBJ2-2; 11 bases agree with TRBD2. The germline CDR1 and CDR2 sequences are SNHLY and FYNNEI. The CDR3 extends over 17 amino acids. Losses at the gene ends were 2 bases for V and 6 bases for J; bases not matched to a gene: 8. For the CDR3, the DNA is TGTGCCAGCAGTGAAACTAGCGGGGGCCTGGCACCCGGGGAGCTGTTTTTT. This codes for CASSETSGGLAPGELFF.

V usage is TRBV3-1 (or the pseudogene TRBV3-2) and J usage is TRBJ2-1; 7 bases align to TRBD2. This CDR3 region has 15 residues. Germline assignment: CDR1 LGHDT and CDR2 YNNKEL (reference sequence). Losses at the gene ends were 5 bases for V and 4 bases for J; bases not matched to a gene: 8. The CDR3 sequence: CASSERDSLYNEQFF. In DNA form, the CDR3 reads TGTGCCAGCAGCGAGCGGGACTCCTTGTACAATGAGCAGTTCTTC.

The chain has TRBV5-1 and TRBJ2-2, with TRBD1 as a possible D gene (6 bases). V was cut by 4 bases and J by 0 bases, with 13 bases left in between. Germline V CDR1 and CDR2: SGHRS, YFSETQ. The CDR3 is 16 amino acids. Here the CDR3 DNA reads TGCGCCAGCAGCCCCGGACAGCTCGCGAACACCGGGGAGCTGTTTTTT. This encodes CASSPGQLANTGELFF. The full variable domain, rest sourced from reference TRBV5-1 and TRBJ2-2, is KAGVTQTPRYLIKTRGQQVTLSCSPISGHRSVSWYQQTPGQGLQFLFEYFSETQRNKGNFPGRFSGRQFSNSRSEMNVSTLELGDSALYLCASSPGQLANTGELFFGEGSRLTVL.

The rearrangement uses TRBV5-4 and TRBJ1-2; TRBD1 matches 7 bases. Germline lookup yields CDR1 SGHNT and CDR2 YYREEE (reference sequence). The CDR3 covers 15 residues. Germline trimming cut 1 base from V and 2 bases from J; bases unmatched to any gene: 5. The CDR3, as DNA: TGTGCCAGCAGCTTGATGCAGGGGGAGAACTATGGCTACACCTTC. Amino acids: CASSLMQGENYGYTF.

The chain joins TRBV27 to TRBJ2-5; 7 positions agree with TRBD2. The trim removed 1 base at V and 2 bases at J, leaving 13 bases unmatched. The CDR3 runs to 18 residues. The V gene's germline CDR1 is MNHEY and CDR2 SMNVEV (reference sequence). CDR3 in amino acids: CASSLLGVGGSLQETQYF. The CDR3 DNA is TGTGCCAGCAGTTTATTGGGGGTGGGGGGGTCACTTCAAGAGACCCAGTACTTC.

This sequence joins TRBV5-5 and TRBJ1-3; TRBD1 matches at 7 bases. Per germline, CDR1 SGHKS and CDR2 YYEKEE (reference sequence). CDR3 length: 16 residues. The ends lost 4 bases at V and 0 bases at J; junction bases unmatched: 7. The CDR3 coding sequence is TGTGCCAGCAGCACCTCGACAGGGAGCTCTGGAAACACCATATATTTT. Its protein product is CASSTSTGSSGNTIYF.

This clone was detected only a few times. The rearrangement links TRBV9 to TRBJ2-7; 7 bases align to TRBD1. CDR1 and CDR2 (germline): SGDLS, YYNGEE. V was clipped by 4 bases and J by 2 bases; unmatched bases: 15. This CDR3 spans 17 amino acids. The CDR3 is CASSRYANRGNTYEQYF. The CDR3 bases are TGTGCCAGCAGCCGCTACGCCAACAGGGGCAACACCTACGAGCAGTACTTC.

The CDR3 sequence is CATSDGAGGWYGYTF. The CDR3 DNA is TGTGCCACCAGTGATGGGGCAGGGGGTTGGTATGGCTACACCTTC. J is TRBJ1-2 and V is TRBV24-1; 7 bases align to TRBD1. CDR1 is KGHDR, CDR2 SFDVKD, per germline. V lost 3 bases, J lost 5 bases, and 8 bases stayed unmatched. The CDR3 length is 15 residues.

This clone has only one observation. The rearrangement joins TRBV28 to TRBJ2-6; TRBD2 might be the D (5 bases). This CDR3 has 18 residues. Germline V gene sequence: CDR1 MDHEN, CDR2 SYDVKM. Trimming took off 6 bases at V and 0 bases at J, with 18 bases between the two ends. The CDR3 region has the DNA TGTGCCAGCAGCCTTAAACTACTAGATCTCTCTGGGGCCAACGTCCTGACTTTC. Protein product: CASSLKLLDLSGANVLTF.